This T cell receptor (beta chain) was observed in a study of blood T cell repertoires in COVID-19. Study background: Specimens from acute and convalescent COVID-19 originated in the United States, Italy and Spain.

The Seattle site enrolled patients during active infection and followed them longitudinally. Under the authors' procedure: How many nucleated cells were present was estimated from reference gene primer amplification. Repertoires were generated with immunoSEQ multiplex PCR, while TCRdb's copy carries only in-frame clones and drops some. V and J calls plus clone size are reproduced from that table; the DNA served to infer D and trimming. The table includes around 290,000 clones, approximately 86% detected once. Germline trimming cut 5 bases from V and 5 bases from J; bases unmatched to any gene: 6. CDR3 length equals 14 residues. In germline, CDR1 is SGHTA, CDR2 FQGNSA.

The rearrangement links TRBV7-2 to TRBJ2-5; TRBD1 matches 9 bases. The sequencing sample was made of peripheral blood. This sequence originates from a woman in her 70s with COVID-19, enrolled during active disease. CDR3 in DNA: TGTGCCAGCAGCCGCCCCGGACAGGGGGAGACCCAGTACTTC. Its translation is CASSRPGQGETQYF. Supplemented by reference TRBV7-2 and TRBJ2-5, the full variable domain reads GAGVSQSPSNKVTEKGKDVELRCDPISGHTALYWYRQSLGQGLEFLIYFQGNSAPDKSGLPSDRFSAERTGGSVSTLTIQRTQQEDSAVYLCASSRPGQGETQYFGPGTRLLVL.